The T cell receptor (beta chain) under discussion was sequenced for a study of radiotherapy plus CTLA-4 blockade in lung cancer (dated by TCRdb to between 2018 and 2020). Notes on the research overall: Objective responses occurred in 18% of enrolled patients, and 31% achieved disease control. General conclusions and limits of the study: The strongest predictors of response were reported to be early dynamic shifts in blood T cell clones along with a rise in serum interferon-beta following radiation. TCR clones derived from tumors expanded in peripheral blood after treatment with radiotherapy and ipilimumab.

The library was prepared using the immunoSEQ multiplex PCR assay. TCRdb carries this immuneACCESS record with in-frame sequences only. Its versions omit some clonotypes, under half of them owing to an unresolved V gene in the studies checked, with the rest unexplained. Across this sample there are 95,000 to 150,000 clones, with 80% to 90% seen only once. The ten largest make up 6.9% of the sample. This clone was detected only a few times. It lacks a known antigen. Base qualities are missing; no much larger clone stands one base away. Other DNA sequences in the sample encode the same CDR3. In this study, focal radiation therapy paired with CTLA-4 blockade (ipilimumab) was tested in patients who had chemo-refractory metastatic non-small-cell lung cancer. The trim is 0 bases for V and 2 bases for J, with a gap of 2 bases between the germline ends. The CDR3 holds 13 amino acids from the cysteine to the phenylalanine. Only CDR3 DNA remains: 39 bases, in frame from the first base. Based on the germline V gene, the CDR1 and CDR2 sequences are SGHRS and YFSETQ.

This clonotype originated in a human donor with non-small cell lung cancer that progressed on radiotherapy plus ipilimumab. The receptor chain draws on TRBV5-1 and TRBJ2-2; the D gene remains uncertain. The input for sequencing was peripheral blood, taken from a patient treated with radiotherapy plus ipilimumab. The CDR3 protein sequence reads: CASSLDNTGELFF. The nucleotides read TGCGCCAGCAGCTTGGACAACACCGGGGAGCTGTTTTTT.